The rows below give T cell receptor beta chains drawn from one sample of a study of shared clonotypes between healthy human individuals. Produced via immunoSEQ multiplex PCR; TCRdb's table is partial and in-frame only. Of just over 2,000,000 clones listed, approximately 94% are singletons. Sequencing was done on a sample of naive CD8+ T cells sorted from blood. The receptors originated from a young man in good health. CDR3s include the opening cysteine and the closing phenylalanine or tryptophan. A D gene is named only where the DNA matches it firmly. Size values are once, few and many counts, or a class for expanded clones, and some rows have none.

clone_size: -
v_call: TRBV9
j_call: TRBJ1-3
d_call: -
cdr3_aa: CASSDGDGDSGNTIYF
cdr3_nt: TGTGCCAGCAGCGATGGGGACGGGGACTCTGGAAACACCATATATTTT

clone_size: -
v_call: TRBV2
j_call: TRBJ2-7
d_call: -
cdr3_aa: CASTYDGLGARYEQYF
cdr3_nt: TGTGCCAGCACCTATGATGGGTTGGGGGCGCGATACGAGCAGTACTTC

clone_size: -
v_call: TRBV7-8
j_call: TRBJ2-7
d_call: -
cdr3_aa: CASSLALGGAIDEQYF
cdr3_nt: TGTGCCAGCAGCTTAGCGCTTGGGGGAGCAATCGACGAGCAGTACTTC

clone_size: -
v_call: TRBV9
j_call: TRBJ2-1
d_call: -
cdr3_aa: CASSVGGDTEQFF
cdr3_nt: TGTGCCAGCAGCGTAGGAGGAGATACTGAGCAGTTCTTC

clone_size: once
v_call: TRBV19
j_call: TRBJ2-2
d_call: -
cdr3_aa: CASTPTPGGELFF
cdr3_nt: TGTGCCAGTACCCCTACCCCCGGCGGGGAGCTGTTTTTT

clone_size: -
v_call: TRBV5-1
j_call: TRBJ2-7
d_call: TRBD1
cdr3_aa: CASSPLTGTGYEQYF
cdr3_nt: TGCGCCAGCAGCCCTTTAACCGGGACAGGCTACGAGCAGTACTTC

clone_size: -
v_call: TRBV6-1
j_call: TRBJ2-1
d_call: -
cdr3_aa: CASSDFRGDYNEQFF
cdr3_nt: TGTGCCAGCAGTGATTTCAGGGGGGATTACAATGAGCAGTTCTTC

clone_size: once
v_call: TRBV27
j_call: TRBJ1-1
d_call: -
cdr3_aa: CASSTLWGNTEAFF
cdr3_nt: TGTGCCAGCAGCACTCTCTGGGGAAACACTGAAGCTTTCTTT

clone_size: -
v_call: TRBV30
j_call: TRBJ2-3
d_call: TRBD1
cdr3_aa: CAWIRTGMADTQYF
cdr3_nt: TGTGCCTGGATTAGGACAGGGATGGCAGATACGCAGTATTTT

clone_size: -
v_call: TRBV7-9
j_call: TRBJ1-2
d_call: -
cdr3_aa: CASSPNTGGGYTF
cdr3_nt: TGTGCCAGCAGCCCCAACACTGGGGGTGGCTACACCTTC

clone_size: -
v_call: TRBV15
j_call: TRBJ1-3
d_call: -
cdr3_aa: CATSREGGWIGNTIYF
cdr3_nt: TGTGCCACCAGCAGAGAGGGGGGGTGGATTGGAAACACCATATATTTT

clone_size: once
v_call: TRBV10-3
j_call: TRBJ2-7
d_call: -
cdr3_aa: CAISAAPSSYEQYF
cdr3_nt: TGTGCCATCAGTGCGGCCCCTAGCTCCTACGAGCAGTACTTC

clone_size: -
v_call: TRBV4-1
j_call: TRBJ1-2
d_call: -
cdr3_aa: CASSPAGGAPLSYGYTF
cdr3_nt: TGCGCCAGCAGCCCCGCGGGGGGCGCACCCCTTTCCTATGGCTACACCTTC

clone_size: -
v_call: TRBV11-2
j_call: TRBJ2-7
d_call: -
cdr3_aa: CASSFGTGGAGEQYF
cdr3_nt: TGTGCCAGCAGCTTTGGTACAGGGGGGGCCGGCGAGCAGTACTTC

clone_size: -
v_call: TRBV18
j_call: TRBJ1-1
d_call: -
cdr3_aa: CASSPQDLVTEAFF
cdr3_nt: TGTGCCAGCTCACCACAGGATCTAGTAACTGAAGCTTTCTTT

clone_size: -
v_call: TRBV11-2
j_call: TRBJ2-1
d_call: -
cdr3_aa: CASSSDWGLEQFF
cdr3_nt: TGTGCCAGCAGTTCCGACTGGGGGTTGGAGCAGTTCTTC

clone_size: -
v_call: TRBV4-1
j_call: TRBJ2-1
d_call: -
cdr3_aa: CASSHRALATYNEQFF
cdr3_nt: TGCGCCAGCAGCCACAGGGCGCTAGCGACCTACAATGAGCAGTTCTTC

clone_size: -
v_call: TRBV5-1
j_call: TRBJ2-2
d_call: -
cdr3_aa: CASSLEGNTGELFF
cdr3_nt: TGCGCCAGCAGCTTGGAAGGGAACACCGGGGAGCTGTTTTTT

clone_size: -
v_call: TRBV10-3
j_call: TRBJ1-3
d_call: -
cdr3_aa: CAILDILGTSGNTIYF
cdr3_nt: TGTGCCATCCTAGATATATTGGGGACCTCTGGAAACACCATATATTTT

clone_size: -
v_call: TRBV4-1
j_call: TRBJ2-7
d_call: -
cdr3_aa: CASSQDRSGQGYEQYF
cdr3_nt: TGCGCCAGCAGCCAAGATAGGTCGGGACAAGGCTACGAGCAGTACTTC

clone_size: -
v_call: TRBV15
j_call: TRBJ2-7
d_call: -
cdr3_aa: CATSRERGPYEQYF
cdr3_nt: TGTGCCACCAGCAGAGAACGGGGCCCCTACGAGCAGTACTTC

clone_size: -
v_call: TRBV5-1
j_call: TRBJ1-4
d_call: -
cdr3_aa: CASSTSKATNEKLFF
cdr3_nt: TGCGCCAGCAGCACCTCAAAAGCGACTAATGAAAAACTGTTTTTT

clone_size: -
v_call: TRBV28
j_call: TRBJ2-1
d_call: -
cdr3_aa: CASSLTGSYNEQFF
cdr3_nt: TGTGCCAGCAGTTTAACCGGCTCCTACAATGAGCAGTTCTTC

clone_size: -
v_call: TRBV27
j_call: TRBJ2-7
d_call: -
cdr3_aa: CASSLSSGTPYEQYF
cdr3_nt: TGTGCCAGCAGTTTATCCTCGGGGACCCCCTACGAGCAGTACTTC

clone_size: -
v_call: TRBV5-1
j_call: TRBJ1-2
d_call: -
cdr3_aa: CASSLAPGEANYGYTF
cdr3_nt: TGCGCCAGCAGCTTGGCCCCAGGGGAGGCTAACTATGGCTACACCTTC

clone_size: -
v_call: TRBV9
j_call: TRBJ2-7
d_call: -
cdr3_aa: CASSEGQSSYEQYF
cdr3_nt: TGTGCCAGCAGCGAGGGACAAAGCTCCTACGAGCAGTACTTC

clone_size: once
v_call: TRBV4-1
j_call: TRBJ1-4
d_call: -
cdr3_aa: CASSQFLSGTPNEKLFF
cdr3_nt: TGCGCCAGCAGCCAATTCTTATCCGGGACACCTAATGAAAAACTGTTTTTT

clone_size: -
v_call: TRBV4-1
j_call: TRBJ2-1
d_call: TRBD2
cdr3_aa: CASSQETGLRRVNEQFF
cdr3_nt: TGCGCCAGCAGCCAAGAAACGGGACTACGGCGAGTGAATGAGCAGTTCTTC

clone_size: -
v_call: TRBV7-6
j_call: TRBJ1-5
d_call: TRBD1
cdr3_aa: CASSFGTGINQPQHF
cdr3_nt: TGTGCCAGCAGCTTCGGGACAGGGATCAATCAGCCCCAGCATTTT

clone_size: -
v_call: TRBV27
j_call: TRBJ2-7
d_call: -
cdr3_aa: CASSLPSYEQYF
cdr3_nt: TGTGCCAGCAGTCTCCCTTCCTACGAGCAGTACTTC

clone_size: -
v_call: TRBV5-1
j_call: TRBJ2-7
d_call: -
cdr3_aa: CASSFGGSYEQYF
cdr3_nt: TGCGCCAGCAGCTTCGGGGGTTCTTACGAGCAGTACTTC